The next 28 T cell receptor beta chains were all read from a single sample in a study of cytomegalovirus exposure and HLA in healthy donors. PCR employed 60 Vbeta and 13 Jbeta primers. Assay: immunoSEQ multiplex PCR; the TCRdb copy retains only in-frame clones and omits some. Of 150,000 or so clones in the sample, approximately 82% were seen once. Sequencing was carried out using PBMCs. These TCRs come from a woman between 40 and 55 years old in good health and CMV-seronegative.

The chain combines TRBV7-3 with TRBJ2-7; 9 bases map to TRBD2. Unmatched junction bases numbered 0, after V lost 5 bases and J lost 1 base. This CDR3 region has 13 residues. CDR1 and CDR2 from the germline V gene are SGHTA and FQGTGA. Here the CDR3 reads CASSLAGSYEQYF. CDR3 sequence (DNA): TGTGCCAGCAGCCTAGCGGGGTCCTACGAGCAGTACTTC. The complete variable domain, with remaining parts taken from reference TRBV7-3 and TRBJ2-7, reads GAGVSQTPSNKVTEKGKYVELRCDPISGHTALYWYRQSLGQGPEFLIYFQGTGAADDSGLPNDRFFAVRPEGSVSTLKIQRTERGDSAVYLCASSLAGSYEQYFGPGTRLTVT.

In this sample, this clone turned up a few times. The chain links TRBV19 to TRBJ1-6; no definite D call. Germline values: CDR1 LNHDA, CDR2 SQIVND (reference sequence). This CDR3 is built from 15 residues. V lost 7 bases, J lost 7 bases, and 17 bases lay in between. Written as DNA, the CDR3 is TGTGCCAGTACTCGAGATAGACTGACCAATTCACCCCTCCACTTT. Encoded protein: CASTRDRLTNSPLHF. Based on the CDR3 plus reference TRBV19 and TRBJ1-6, the full variable domain is DGGITQSPKYLFRKEGQNVTLSCEQNLNHDAMYWYRQDPGQGLRLIYYSQIVNDFQKGDIAEGYSVSREKKESFPLTVTSAQKNPTAFYLCASTRDRLTNSPLHFGNGTRLTVT.

This chain joins TRBV6-1 and TRBJ2-2; D gene ambiguous. V was trimmed by 4 bases and J by 5 bases, leaving 17 bases between them. Looked up from germline, CDR1 is MNHNS and CDR2 is SASEGT. CDR3 length: 16 amino acids. The CDR3 sequence is CASSVRPFPRTGELFF. CDR3 coding DNA: TGTGCCAGCAGTGTCCGACCCTTTCCGAGGACCGGGGAGCTGTTTTTT.

The rearrangement links TRBV4-2 to TRBJ2-3; D not resolved. From germline, CDR1 is LGHNA and CDR2 YNFKEQ. The V end lost 1 base, the J end lost 0 bases, and 2 bases lay between the germline ends. The CDR3 contains 13 residues. The CDR3 coding sequence is TGTGCCAGCAGCCAAGCTAGCACAGATACGCAGTATTTT. Encoded protein: CASSQASTDTQYF.

This chain connects TRBV4-1 to TRBJ2-3; D ambiguous. Germline V lookup: CDR1 MGHRA, CDR2 YSYEKL. V lost 1 base to trimming and J lost 2 bases, with 10 bases between them. The CDR3 runs to 15 residues. CDR3 residues: CASSQGSAFTDTQYF. CDR3 coding DNA: TGCGCCAGCAGCCAAGGGAGCGCCTTCACAGATACGCAGTATTTT.

The chain couples TRBV5-1 to TRBJ2-2; TRBD1 aligns across 8 bases. CDR3 size: 14 residues. Trimming cost V 7 bases and J 0 bases; bases outside gene matches: 2. Germline V CDR1 and CDR2: SGHRS, YFSETQ. This CDR3 is CASRQGSNTGELFF. The DNA of the CDR3 is TGCGCCAGCCGACAGGGGTCGAACACCGGGGAGCTGTTTTTT.

The chain is built from TRBV19 and TRBJ2-3; maybe TRBD1 (5 bases). V was pared by 3 bases and J by 6 bases, with 10 bases between. The CDR3 runs 13 residues. From germline, CDR1 is LNHDA and CDR2 SQIVND (reference sequence). The CDR3 sequence: CASSMKGADTQYF. Written as DNA, the CDR3 is TGTGCCAGTAGTATGAAAGGGGCCGATACGCAGTATTTT.

The rearrangement links TRBV28 to TRBJ2-7; TRBD2 matches 13 bases. Losses at the gene ends were 4 bases for V and 7 bases for J; bases not matched to a gene: 19. The CDR3 is made up of 19 amino acids. Looked up from germline, CDR1 is MDHEN and CDR2 is SYDVKM. Here the CDR3 reads CASSSRNPGTSGIVEEQYF. The DNA for the CDR3 is TGTGCCAGCAGTTCGCGAAACCCGGGGACTAGCGGGATAGTTGAGGAGCAGTACTTC.

For this clone: This specimen includes other DNA sequences encoding the same CDR3. The rearrangement uses TRBV4-2 and TRBJ2-2; D is possibly TRBD2 (6 bases). V lost 10 bases to trimming and J lost 4 bases, with 16 bases between them. Germline CDR1 reads LGHNA; CDR2 reads YNFKEQ. The CDR3 loop spans 14 amino acids. The CDR3, as DNA: TGTGCCACCGGACCGGGAGAGCGCACCGGGGAGCTGTTTTTT. This gives the protein CATGPGERTGELFF.

This chain joins TRBV4-2 and TRBJ2-7; tentatively, D is TRBD1 (6 bases). The CDR3 is 16 amino acids. Between the trimmed V and J ends, which lost 1 base and 1 base, there was a span of 14 bases. Germline CDR1 reads LGHNA; CDR2 reads YNFKEQ. CDR3 sequence: CASSQVLGGISYEQYF. The CDR3 DNA reads as TGTGCCAGCAGCCAAGTGTTAGGGGGTATATCCTACGAGCAGTACTTC.

The rearrangement uses TRBV28 and TRBJ2-1; D unclear. There are 12 residues in the CDR3. V was trimmed by 8 bases and J by 6 bases, leaving 11 bases between them. From germline, CDR1 is MDHEN and CDR2 SYDVKM. This CDR3 reads CASSEVPNEQFF. The CDR3, as DNA: TGTGCCAGCTCTGAGGTCCCCAATGAGCAGTTCTTC.

This chain connects TRBV28 to TRBJ2-5; 7 bases align to TRBD1. This CDR3 has 15 residues. V was pared by 9 bases and J by 10 bases, with 20 bases of the junction left unmatched. CDR1 is MDHEN and CDR2 is SYDVKM in the germline V gene. DNA for the CDR3: TGTGCCAGTAGGACTGGAAGATGGGCGACAGGGAACCAGTACTTC. Translated: CASRTGRWATGNQYF.

The V gene is TRBV6-1, the J gene TRBJ2-2; D is possibly TRBD1 (5 bases). Between the trimmed V and J ends, which lost 8 bases and 3 bases, there was a span of 16 bases. This CDR3 spans 15 amino acids. CDR1 is MNHNS, CDR2 SASEGT, per germline. CDR3 DNA sequence: TGTGCCAGCCTCCCGGACACAGGATACACCGGGGAGCTGTTTTTT. Its translation: CASLPDTGYTGELFF.

This chain links TRBV10-3 with TRBJ2-1; TRBD2 matches at 13 bases. CDR1 is ENHRY, CDR2 SYGVKD, per germline. V shed 4 bases, J shed 3 bases, and the junction held 3 bases outside the gene matches. The CDR3 extends over 16 amino acids. Here the CDR3 DNA reads TGTGCCATCAGTGGGACTAGCGGGAGTTACTACAATGAGCAGTTCTTC. Its protein product is CAISGTSGSYYNEQFF.

V and J are TRBV19 and TRBJ1-2; TRBD1 aligns across 8 bases. V gave up 6 bases and J gave up 4 bases; unmatched junction bases: 16. Germline V CDR1 and CDR2: LNHDA, SQIVND (reference sequence). CDR3 length equals 17 residues. The CDR3 sequence: CASRRSTGASSPYGYTF. The CDR3 DNA reads as TGTGCCAGTAGGCGCTCGACAGGGGCGTCCTCCCCCTATGGCTACACCTTC.

V gene TRBV27 combines with J gene TRBJ2-7; TRBD2 matches 9 bases. This CDR3 contains 14 residues. V lost 5 bases and J lost 4; bases outside the gene matches: 6. Germline V gene lookup returns CDR1 MNHEY and CDR2 SMNVEV (reference sequence). CDR3 amino acids: CASSRTSVVYEQYF. For the CDR3, the DNA is TGTGCCAGCAGTCGGACTAGCGTTGTGTACGAGCAGTACTTC.

The sample holds a few counts of this clone. The J gene is TRBJ1-1, the V gene TRBV5-1; no firm D call. Trimming took off 3 bases at V and 0 bases at J, with 6 bases between the two ends. The CDR3 has 13 amino acids. In germline, CDR1 is SGHRS, CDR2 YFSETQ. The CDR3 reads CASSSQMNTEAFF. In DNA form, the CDR3 reads TGCGCCAGCAGCTCCCAAATGAACACTGAAGCTTTCTTT.

The J gene is TRBJ1-2, the V gene TRBV5-6, with TRBD1 identical over 7 bases. CDR1 is SGHDT and CDR2 is YYEEEE in the germline V gene. The trim removed 3 bases at V and 7 bases at J, leaving 12 bases unmatched. The CDR3 is made up of 15 amino acids. Here the CDR3 reads CASSWGDSMVGGYTF. The CDR3 nucleotides read TGTGCCAGCAGCTGGGGGGACAGCATGGTCGGTGGCTACACCTTC.

This chain links TRBV7-7 with TRBJ2-7; 7 nucleotides align to TRBD2. Germline CDR1 reads SSHAT; CDR2 reads FNYEAQ (reference sequence). V was pared by 5 bases and J by 0 bases, with 7 bases of the junction left unmatched. CDR3 length: 15 amino acids. The CDR3 nucleotides read TGTGCCAGCAGCCCTGGAGCGGGACCCTCCTACGAGCAGTACTTC. This translates into CASSPGAGPSYEQYF.

The CDR3 DNA sequence: TGTGCCAGCTCACCAATGGGACAGGGGCATGAAAAACTGTTTTTT. Encoded protein: CASSPMGQGHEKLFF. J is TRBJ1-4 and V is TRBV18; 10 bases agree with TRBD1. Unmatched junction bases numbered 3, after V lost 2 bases and J lost 6 bases. This CDR3 spans 15 amino acids. Germline V gene sequence: CDR1 KGHSH, CDR2 LQKENI.

This chain joins TRBV7-2 and TRBJ2-1; D might be TRBD2 (5 bases). The V end was cut by 7 bases, the J end by 5 bases, with 15 bases between. The CDR3 has 14 amino acids. Germline lookup yields CDR1 SGHTA and CDR2 FQGNSA. CDR3 protein: CASNSEPGDNEQFF. CDR3 nucleotides: TGTGCCAGCAACTCAGAACCCGGGGACAATGAGCAGTTCTTC.

This clone has only one observation. V and J are TRBV10-3 and TRBJ1-3, with D possibly matching TRBD1 (6 bases). CDR1 is ENHRY and CDR2 is SYGVKD in the germline V gene. This CDR3 contains 14 residues. With 6 bases removed from V and 2 bases from J, the gap between germline ends came to 11 bases. The CDR3 is CAIRDTGPGNTIYF. The CDR3 bases are TGTGCCATCAGGGATACAGGGCCTGGAAACACCATATATTTT.

The chain has TRBV28 and TRBJ1-5; 8 bases match TRBD1. Per the germline V gene, CDR1 is MDHEN and CDR2 is SYDVKM. The CDR3 is 15 amino acids. The V segment lost 6 bases and the J segment 3 bases; nucleotides outside the gene matches: 7. The CDR3 nucleotides read TGTGCCAGCAGCTCGACAGGGGAAAACAATCAGCCCCAGCATTTT. Protein product: CASSSTGENNQPQHF. Filled out from reference TRBV28 and TRBJ1-5, the complete variable domain reads DVKVTQSSRYLVKRTGEKVFLECVQDMDHENMFWYRQDPGLGLRLIYFSYDVKMKEKGDIPEGYSVSREKKERFSLILESASTNQTSMYLCASSSTGENNQPQHFGDGTRLSIL.

The gene calls are TRBV10-3 and TRBJ1-2; D is possibly TRBD1 (6 bases). CDR1 is ENHRY, CDR2 SYGVKD, per germline. Trimming stripped 4 bases from V and 3 bases from J, with 6 bases between. This CDR3 has 12 residues. CDR3: CAISGTDYGYTF. CDR3 nucleotide sequence: TGTGCCATCAGTGGGACAGACTATGGCTACACCTTC.

The rearrangement uses TRBV14 and TRBJ2-7; 7 bases map to TRBD1. The length of the CDR3 is 14 residues. V lost 6 bases to trimming and J lost 3 bases; unmatched junction nucleotides: 8. Germline loops: CDR1 SGHDN, CDR2 FVKESK. CDR3 nucleotides: TGTGCCAGCAGGCCCACAGGGGCGGTCTACGAGCAGTACTTC. This codes for CASRPTGAVYEQYF.

This sequence joins TRBV4-3 and TRBJ2-3, with a tentative D call TRBD2 (6 bases). The CDR3 is made up of 17 amino acids. The germline CDR1 and CDR2 sequences are LGHNA and YSLEER. V dropped 0 bases and J dropped 6 bases, with 19 bases sitting between them. The CDR3 bases are TGCGCCAGCAGCCAAGATGCGGGGACCCCAGTCGGGGATACGCAGTATTTT. Encoded protein: CASSQDAGTPVGDTQYF.

This clone was picked up one time. In DNA form, the CDR3 reads TGTGCCACCGGACTAGCGGGGGGAGGGAAATCCTACAATGAGCAGTTCTTC. This codes for CATGLAGGGKSYNEQFF. The rearrangement uses TRBV10-3 and TRBJ2-1, with 14 positions matching TRBD2. V gave up 10 bases and J gave up 1 base; unmatched junction bases: 9. The length of the CDR3 is 17 residues. Germline V gene sequence: CDR1 ENHRY, CDR2 SYGVKD.

The chain joins TRBV5-1 to TRBJ2-6; tentative D call: TRBD2 (6 bases). The germline gives CDR1 SGHRS, CDR2 YFSETQ. This CDR3 region has 16 residues. V lost 7 bases and J 0 bases, leaving 14 bases between the germline ends. CDR3 in DNA: TGCGCCAGCCTGGGACTTCCGAGCTCTGGGGCCAACGTCCTGACTTTC. Protein product: CASLGLPSSGANVLTF.